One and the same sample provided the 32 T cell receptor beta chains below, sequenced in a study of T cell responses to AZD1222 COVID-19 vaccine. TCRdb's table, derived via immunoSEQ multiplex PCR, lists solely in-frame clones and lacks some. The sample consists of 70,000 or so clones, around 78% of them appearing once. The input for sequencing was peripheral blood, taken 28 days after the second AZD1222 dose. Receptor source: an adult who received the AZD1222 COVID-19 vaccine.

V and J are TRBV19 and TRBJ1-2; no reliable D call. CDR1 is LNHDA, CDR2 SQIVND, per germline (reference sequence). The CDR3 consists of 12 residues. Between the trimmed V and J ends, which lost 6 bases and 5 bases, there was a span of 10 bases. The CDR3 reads CASSLDNYGYTF. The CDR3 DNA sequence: TGTGCCAGTAGCCTCGACAATTATGGCTACACCTTC.

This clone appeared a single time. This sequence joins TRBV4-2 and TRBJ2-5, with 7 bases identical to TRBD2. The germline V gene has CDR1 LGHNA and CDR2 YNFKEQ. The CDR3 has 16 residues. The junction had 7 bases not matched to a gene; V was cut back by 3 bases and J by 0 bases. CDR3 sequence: CASSQSGSGDQETQYF. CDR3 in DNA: TGTGCCAGCAGCCAGTCCGGCAGCGGGGACCAAGAGACCCAGTACTTC.

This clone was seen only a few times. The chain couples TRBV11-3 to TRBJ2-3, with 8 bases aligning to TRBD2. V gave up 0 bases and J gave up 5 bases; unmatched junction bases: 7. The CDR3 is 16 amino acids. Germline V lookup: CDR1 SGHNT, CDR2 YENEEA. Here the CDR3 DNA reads TGTGCCAGCAGCTTAGAAACCGGGGGGGCGGTAGATACGCAGTATTTT. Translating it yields CASSLETGGAVDTQYF.

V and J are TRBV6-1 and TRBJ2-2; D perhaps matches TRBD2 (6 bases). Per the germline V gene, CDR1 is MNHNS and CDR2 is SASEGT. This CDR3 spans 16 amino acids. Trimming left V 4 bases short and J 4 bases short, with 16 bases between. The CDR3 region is CASSAPSRGGTGELFF. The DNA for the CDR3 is TGTGCCAGCAGTGCTCCTTCTAGGGGAGGCACCGGGGAGCTGTTTTTT.

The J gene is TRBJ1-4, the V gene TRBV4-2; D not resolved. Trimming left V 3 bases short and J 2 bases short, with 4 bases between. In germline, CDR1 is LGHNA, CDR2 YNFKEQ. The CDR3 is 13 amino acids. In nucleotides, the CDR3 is TGTGCCAGCAGCCAGGACACTAATGAAAAACTGTTTTTT. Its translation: CASSQDTNEKLFF.

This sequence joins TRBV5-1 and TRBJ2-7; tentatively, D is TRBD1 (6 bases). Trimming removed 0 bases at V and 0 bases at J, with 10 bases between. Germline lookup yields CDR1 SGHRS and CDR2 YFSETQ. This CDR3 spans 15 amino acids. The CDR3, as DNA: TGCGCCAGCAGCTTGGCCGGACAGTCCTCCTACGAGCAGTACTTC. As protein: CASSLAGQSSYEQYF.

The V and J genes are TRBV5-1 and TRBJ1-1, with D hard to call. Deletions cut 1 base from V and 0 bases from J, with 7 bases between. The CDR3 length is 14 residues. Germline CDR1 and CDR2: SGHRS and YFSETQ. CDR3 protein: CASSLNHMNTEAFF. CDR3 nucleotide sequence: TGCGCCAGCAGCTTGAACCACATGAACACTGAAGCTTTCTTT.

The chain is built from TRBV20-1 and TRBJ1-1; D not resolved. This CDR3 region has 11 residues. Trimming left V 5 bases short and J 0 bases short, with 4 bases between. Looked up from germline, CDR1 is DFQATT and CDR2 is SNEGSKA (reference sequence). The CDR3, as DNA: TGCAGTGCTTCGGTGAACACTGAAGCTTTCTTT. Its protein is CSASVNTEAFF.

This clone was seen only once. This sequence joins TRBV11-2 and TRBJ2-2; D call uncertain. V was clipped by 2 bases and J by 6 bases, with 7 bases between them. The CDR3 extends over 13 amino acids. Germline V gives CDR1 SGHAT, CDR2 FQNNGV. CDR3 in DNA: TGTGCCAGCAGCTTATCTGGGGCCGGGGAGCTGTTTTTT. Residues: CASSLSGAGELFF.

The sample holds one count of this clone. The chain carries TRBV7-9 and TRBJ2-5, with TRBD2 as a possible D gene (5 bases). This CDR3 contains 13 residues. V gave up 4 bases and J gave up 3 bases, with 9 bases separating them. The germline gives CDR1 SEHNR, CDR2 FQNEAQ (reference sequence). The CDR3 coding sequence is TGTGCCAGCAGCTCGTCCGGGGAAGAGACCCAGTACTTC. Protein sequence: CASSSSGEETQYF.

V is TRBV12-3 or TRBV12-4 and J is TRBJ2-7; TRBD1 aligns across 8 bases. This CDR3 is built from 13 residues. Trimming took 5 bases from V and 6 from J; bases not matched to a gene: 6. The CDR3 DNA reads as TGTGCCAGCAGTCGGGGACAGGCGACCGAGCAGTACTTC. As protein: CASSRGQATEQYF.

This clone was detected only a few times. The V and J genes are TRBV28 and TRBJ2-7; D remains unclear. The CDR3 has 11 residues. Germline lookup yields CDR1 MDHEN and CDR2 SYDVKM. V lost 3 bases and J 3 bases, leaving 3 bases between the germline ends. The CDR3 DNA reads TGTGCCAGCAGTTTCAGCTACGAGCAGTACTTC. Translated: CASSFSYEQYF.

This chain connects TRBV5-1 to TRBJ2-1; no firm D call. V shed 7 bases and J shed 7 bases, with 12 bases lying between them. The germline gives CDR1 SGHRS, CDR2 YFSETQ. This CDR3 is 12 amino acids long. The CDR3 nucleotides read TGCGCCAGCGGAGTTGGTACGAATGAGCAGTTCTTC. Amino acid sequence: CASGVGTNEQFF.

CDR3 bases: TGTGCCAGCAGCCTGGGACTCCTCGAGCAGTACTTC. Translation gives CASSLGLLEQYF. V and J are TRBV13 and TRBJ2-7; D may be TRBD2 (6 bases). The CDR3 is 12 amino acids. The V gene lost 5 bases and the J gene lost 6 bases, with 11 bases spanning the gap. Germline CDR1 PRHDT, CDR2 FYEKMQ (reference sequence). Full variable domain (rest looked up from reference TRBV13 and TRBJ2-7): AAGVIQSPRHLIKEKRETATLKCYPIPRHDTVYWYQQGPGQDPQFLISFYEKMQSDKGSIPDRFSAQQFSDYHSELNMSSLELGDSALYFCASSLGLLEQYFGPGTRLTVT.

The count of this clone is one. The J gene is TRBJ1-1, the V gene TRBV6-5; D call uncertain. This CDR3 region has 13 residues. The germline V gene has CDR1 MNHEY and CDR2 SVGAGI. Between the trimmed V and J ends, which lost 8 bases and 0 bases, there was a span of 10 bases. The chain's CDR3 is CASEDQMNTEAFF. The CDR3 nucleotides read TGTGCCAGCGAGGACCAGATGAACACTGAAGCTTTCTTT.

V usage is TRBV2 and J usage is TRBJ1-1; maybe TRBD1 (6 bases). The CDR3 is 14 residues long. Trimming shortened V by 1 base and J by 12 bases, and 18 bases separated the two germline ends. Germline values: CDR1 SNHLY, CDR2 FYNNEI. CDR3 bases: TGTGCCAGCAGTGAAGGGGGGCGGGCCGAAGCTTCTTTCTTT. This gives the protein CASSEGGRAEASFF.

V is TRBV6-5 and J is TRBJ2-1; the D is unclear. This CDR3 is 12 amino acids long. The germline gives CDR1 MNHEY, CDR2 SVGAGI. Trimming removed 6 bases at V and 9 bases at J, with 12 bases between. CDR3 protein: CASSTLTSEQFF. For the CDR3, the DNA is TGTGCCAGCAGCACTCTAACGAGTGAGCAGTTCTTC.

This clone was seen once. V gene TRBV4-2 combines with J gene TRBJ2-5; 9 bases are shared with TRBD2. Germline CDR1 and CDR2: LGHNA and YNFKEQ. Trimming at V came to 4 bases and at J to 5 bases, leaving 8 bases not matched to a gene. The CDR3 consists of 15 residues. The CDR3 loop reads CASSRDPSGTETQYF. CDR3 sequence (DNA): TGTGCCAGCAGCCGTGACCCTAGCGGGACGGAGACCCAGTACTTC.

The CDR3 is CASSLVDQTRNEKLFF. The CDR3 DNA is TGTGCCAGCAGCCTAGTAGACCAAACAAGGAATGAAAAACTGTTTTTT. The rearrangement joins TRBV7-8 to TRBJ1-4; D ambiguous. Germline CDR1 and CDR2: SGHVS and FQNEAQ. CDR3 length: 16 residues. Trimming removed 5 bases from V and 5 bases from J, with 18 bases in between.

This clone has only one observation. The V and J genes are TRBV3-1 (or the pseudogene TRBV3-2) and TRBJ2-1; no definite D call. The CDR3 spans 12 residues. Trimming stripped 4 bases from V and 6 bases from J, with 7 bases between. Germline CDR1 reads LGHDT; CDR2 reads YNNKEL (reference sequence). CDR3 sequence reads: CASSLPPNEQFF. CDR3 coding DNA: TGTGCCAGCAGCCTACCACCCAATGAGCAGTTCTTC.

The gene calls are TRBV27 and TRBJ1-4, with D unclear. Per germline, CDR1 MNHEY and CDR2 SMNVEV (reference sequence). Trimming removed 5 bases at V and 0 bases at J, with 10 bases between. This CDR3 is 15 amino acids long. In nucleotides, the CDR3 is TGTGCCAGCAGTCGCCGACTGTCAACTAATGAAAAACTGTTTTTT. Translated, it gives CASSRRLSTNEKLFF. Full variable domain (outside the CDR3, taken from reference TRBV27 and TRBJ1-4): EAQVTQNPRYLITVTGKKLTVTCSQNMNHEYMSWYRQDPGLGLRQIYYSMNVEVTDKGDVPEGYKVSRKEKRNFPLILESPSPNQTSLYFCASSRRLSTNEKLFFGSGTQLSVL.

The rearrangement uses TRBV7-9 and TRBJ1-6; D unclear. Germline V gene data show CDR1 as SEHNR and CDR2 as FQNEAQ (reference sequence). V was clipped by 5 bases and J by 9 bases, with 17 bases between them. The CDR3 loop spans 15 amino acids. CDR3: CASSASRRWGSPLHF. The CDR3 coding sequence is TGTGCCAGCAGCGCCTCAAGGCGTTGGGGTTCACCCCTCCACTTT.

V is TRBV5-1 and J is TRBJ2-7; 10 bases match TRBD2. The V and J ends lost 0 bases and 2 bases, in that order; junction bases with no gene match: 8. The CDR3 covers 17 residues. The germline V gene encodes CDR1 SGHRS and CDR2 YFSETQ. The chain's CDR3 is CASSLEIASGGTYEQYF. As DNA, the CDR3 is TGCGCCAGCAGCTTGGAAATTGCTAGCGGGGGTACCTACGAGCAGTACTTC.

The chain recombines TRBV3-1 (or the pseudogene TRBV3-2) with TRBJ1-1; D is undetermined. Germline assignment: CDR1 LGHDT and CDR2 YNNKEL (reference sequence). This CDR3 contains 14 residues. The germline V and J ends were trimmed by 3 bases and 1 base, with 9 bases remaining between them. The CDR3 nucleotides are TGTGCCAGCAGCCACCAGGATCAGAACACTGAAGCTTTCTTT. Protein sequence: CASSHQDQNTEAFF.

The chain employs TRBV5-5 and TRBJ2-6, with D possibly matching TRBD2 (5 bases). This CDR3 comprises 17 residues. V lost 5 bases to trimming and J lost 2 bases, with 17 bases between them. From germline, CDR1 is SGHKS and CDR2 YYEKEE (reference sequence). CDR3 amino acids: CASREVGVSPGANVLTF. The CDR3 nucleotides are TGTGCCAGCAGAGAGGTCGGGGTTTCTCCTGGGGCCAACGTCCTGACTTTC.

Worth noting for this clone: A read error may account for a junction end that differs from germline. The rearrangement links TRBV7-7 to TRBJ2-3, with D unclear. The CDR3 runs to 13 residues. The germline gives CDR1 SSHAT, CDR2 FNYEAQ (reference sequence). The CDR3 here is CASSSQATDTQYF. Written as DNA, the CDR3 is TGTGCTAGCAGCTCCCAGGCGACAGATACGCAGTATTTT.

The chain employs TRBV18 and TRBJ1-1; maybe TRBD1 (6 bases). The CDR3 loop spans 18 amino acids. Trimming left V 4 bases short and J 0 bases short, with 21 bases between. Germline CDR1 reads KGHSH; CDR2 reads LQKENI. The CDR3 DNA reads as TGTGCCAGCTCACTAATCGACCTCGGGACACACATGAACACTGAAGCTTTCTTT. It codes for CASSLIDLGTHMNTEAFF.

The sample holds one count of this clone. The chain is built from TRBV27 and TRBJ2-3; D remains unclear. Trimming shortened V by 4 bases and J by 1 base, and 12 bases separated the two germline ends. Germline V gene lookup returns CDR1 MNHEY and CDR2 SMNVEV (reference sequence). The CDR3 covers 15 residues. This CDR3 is CASSSRMPCTDTQYF. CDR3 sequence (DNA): TGTGCCAGCAGTTCCCGAATGCCCTGCACAGATACGCAGTATTTT.

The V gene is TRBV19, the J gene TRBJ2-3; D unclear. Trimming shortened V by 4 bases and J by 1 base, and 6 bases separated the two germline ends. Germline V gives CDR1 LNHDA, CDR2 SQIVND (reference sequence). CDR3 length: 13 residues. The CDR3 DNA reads TGTGCCAGTAGTACCTCGGGCACAGATACGCAGTATTTT. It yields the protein CASSTSGTDTQYF.

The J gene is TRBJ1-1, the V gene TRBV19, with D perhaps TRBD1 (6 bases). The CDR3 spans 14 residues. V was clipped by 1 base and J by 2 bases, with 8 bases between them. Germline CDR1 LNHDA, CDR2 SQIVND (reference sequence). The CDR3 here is CASSIVGGNTEAFF. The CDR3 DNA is TGTGCCAGTAGTATAGTGGGGGGCAACACTGAAGCTTTCTTT. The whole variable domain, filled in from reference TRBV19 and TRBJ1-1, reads DGGITQSPKYLFRKEGQNVTLSCEQNLNHDAMYWYRQDPGQGLRLIYYSQIVNDFQKGDIAEGYSVSREKKESFPLTVTSAQKNPTAFYLCASSIVGGNTEAFFGQGTRLTVV.

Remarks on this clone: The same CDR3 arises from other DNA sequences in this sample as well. The CDR3 nucleotides read TGTGCCAGCAGTGAAGTGGCGGGCTACACCTTC. Amino acid sequence: CASSEVAGYTF. The V and J genes are TRBV6-1 and TRBJ1-2; D not resolved. V was shortened by 1 base and J by 8 bases, with 5 bases between the two germline ends. The CDR3 length is 11 residues. Per germline, CDR1 MNHNS and CDR2 SASEGT.

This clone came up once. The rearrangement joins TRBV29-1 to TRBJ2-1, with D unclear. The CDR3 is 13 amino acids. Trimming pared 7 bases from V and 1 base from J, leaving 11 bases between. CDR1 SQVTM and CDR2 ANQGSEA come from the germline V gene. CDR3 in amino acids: CSADVGSYNEQFF. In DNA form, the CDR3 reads TGCAGCGCCGACGTGGGATCCTACAATGAGCAGTTCTTC.